This T cell receptor beta chain was sequenced for a study of shared clonotypes between healthy human individuals. Study details: Three plates each covered CD4 naive and memory; CD8 naive two, CD8 memory one.

The material for each subset, its genomic DNA, was split evenly across several immunoSEQ plates. Profiling relied on immunoSEQ multiplex PCR, and the TCRdb table lists in-frame clones only, not all of them. There are about 2 million clones in the sample; roughly 95% occur only once, and more than 0.95% lies in the top ten. Regarding the study as a whole: For sorted subsets, rarefaction showed incomplete sequencing despite large depth.

Germline CDR1 PRHDT, CDR2 FYEKMQ (reference sequence). The V end was cut by 1 base, the J end by 5 bases, with 15 bases between. The CDR3 spans 15 residues. As defined, naive CD8 cells were CD45RO-negative and positively selected for CCR7, with terminally differentiated effector memory CD45RA+ cells excluded. Comments on this clone: The antigen is unknown.

The chain has TRBV13 and TRBJ2-7; D is tentatively TRBD1 or TRBD2 (5 bases each). This TCR came from a man younger than 30 in good health. The specimen sequenced was naive CD8+ T cells sorted from blood. The CDR3: CASSLAQGRRNEQYF. Written as DNA, the CDR3 is TGTGCCAGCAGCTTAGCCCAGGGAAGGAGGAACGAGCAGTACTTC. The variable domain in full, completed from reference TRBV13 and TRBJ2-7, reads AAGVIQSPRHLIKEKRETATLKCYPIPRHDTVYWYQQGPGQDPQFLISFYEKMQSDKGSIPDRFSAQQFSDYHSELNMSSLELGDSALYFCASSLAQGRRNEQYFGPGTRLTVT.